These T cell receptor beta chains were read from a single sample in a study of T cell responses to AZD1222 COVID-19 vaccine. Clones were sequenced by immunoSEQ multiplex PCR, and TCRdb holds only the in-frame ones, with some missing. The repertoire has 200,000 or so clones, approximately 93% of them found once; the top ten carry around 1%. Sequenced material: peripheral blood, taken 28 days after the second AZD1222 dose. These receptors were obtained from an adult who received the AZD1222 COVID-19 vaccine. Both conserved end residues are part of each CDR3. D genes are given only for firm matches. Some rows mark clone size as missing; the rest say once, few, many or name a class of expanded clone.

D gene	J gene	V gene	clone size	CDR3 length	CDR3 protein	CDR3 DNA
-	TRBJ1-1	TRBV6-5	-	13	CASSYSTLQGAFF	TGTGCCAGCAGTTACTCGACCCTCCAGGGAGCTTTCTTT
-	TRBJ1-1	TRBV5-6	-	16	CASSPARGQGNTEAFF	TGTGCCAGCAGCCCGGCCCGGGGGCAAGGGAACACTGAAGCTTTCTTT
-	TRBJ1-3	TRBV6-5	-	14	CASKSGLSGNTIYF	TGTGCCAGCAAGTCAGGGCTCTCTGGAAACACCATATATTTT
-	TRBJ1-2	TRBV6-4	-	13	CASSETGAYGYTF	TGTGCCAGCAGCGAAACCGGGGCCTATGGCTACACCTTC
-	TRBJ1-2	TRBV12-5	-	14	CASAFEDFNYGYTF	TGTGCTAGTGCCTTTGAAGACTTTAACTATGGCTACACCTTC
-	TRBJ1-2	TRBV5-1	once	14	CASNPGGGPLGYTF	TGCGCCAGCAACCCCGGGGGGGGACCCCTTGGCTACACCTTC
TRBD1	TRBJ1-6	TRBV6-5	-	15	CASSYSGQGDSPLHF	TGTGCCAGCAGTTACTCGGGACAGGGGGATTCACCCCTCCACTTT
TRBD2	TRBJ2-1	TRBV11-3	once	13	CASARGALNEQFF	TGTGCCAGCGCGCGGGGGGCCCTCAATGAGCAGTTCTTC
TRBD1	TRBJ1-4	TRBV6-1	-	16	CASSEAMGQGNEKLFF	TGTGCCAGCAGTGAAGCGATGGGACAGGGGAATGAAAAACTGTTTTTT
-	TRBJ1-5	TRBV4-1	-	16	CASSQDQGPTFQPQHF	TGCGCCAGCAGCCAAGATCAGGGACCCACCTTTCAGCCCCAGCATTTT
-	TRBJ1-4	TRBV27	once	16	CASSPQEKGMWEKLFF	TGTGCCAGCAGTCCCCAGGAGAAGGGCATGTGGGAAAAACTGTTTTTT
-	TRBJ1-2	TRBV12-3/TRBV12-4	-	13	CASSSGALEGYTF	TGTGCCAGCAGTTCTGGGGCATTGGAAGGCTACACCTTC
-	TRBJ2-1	TRBV7-2	-	13	CASSNRGGDEQFF	TGTGCCAGCAGCAACAGAGGTGGAGATGAGCAGTTCTTC
TRBD1	TRBJ1-2	TRBV4-1	-	16	CASSQQGQGLNYGYTF	TGCGCCAGCAGCCAACAAGGACAGGGACTTAACTATGGCTACACCTTC
-	TRBJ1-2	TRBV3-1/TRBV3-2	-	14	CASSQEGGPYGYTF	TGTGCCAGCAGCCAAGAGGGGGGCCCCTATGGCTACACCTTC
-	TRBJ2-6	TRBV6-2/TRBV6-3	-	15	CASSLQGTGANVLTF	TGTGCCAGCAGTCTACAGGGAACCGGGGCCAACGTCCTGACTTTC
-	TRBJ1-3	TRBV14	-	16	CASHITQGNSGNTIYF	TGTGCCAGCCATATTACCCAGGGGAACTCTGGAAACACCATATATTTT
-	TRBJ2-3	TRBV6-1	-	16	CASSALQGPSTDTQYF	TGTGCCAGCAGTGCCCTTCAGGGGCCTAGCACAGATACGCAGTATTTT
-	TRBJ1-1	TRBV5-4	few	13	CASRKTSNTEAFF	TGTGCCAGCAGGAAAACTAGTAACACTGAAGCTTTCTTT
TRBD1	TRBJ2-5	TRBV2	-	17	CASSPRGWTGIVKTQYF	TGTGCCAGCAGCCCCAGGGGCTGGACAGGGATCGTCAAGACCCAGTACTTC
-	TRBJ1-1	TRBV6-5	once	14	CASRGGGMNTEAFF	TGTGCCAGCAGGGGGGGCGGAATGAACACTGAAGCTTTCTTT
-	TRBJ2-3	TRBV2	-	16	CASNRGGESSTDTQYF	TGTGCCAGCAATAGGGGGGGGGAATCAAGCACAGATACGCAGTATTTT
-	TRBJ1-1	TRBV29-1	-	13	CSASARLNTEAFF	TGCAGCGCCTCTGCCCGGTTAAACACTGAAGCTTTCTTT
-	TRBJ1-5	TRBV10-2	few	14	CASSHSAPNQPQHF	TGCGCCAGCAGTCACAGCGCCCCCAATCAGCCCCAGCATTTT
TRBD2	TRBJ2-3	TRBV3-1/TRBV3-2	-	17	CASSQGLAGGLGDTQYF	TGTGCCAGCAGCCAAGGACTAGCGGGGGGGCTTGGAGATACGCAGTATTTT
TRBD1	TRBJ2-1	TRBV7-6	-	15	CASSLRDRVQYEQFF	TGTGCCAGCAGCTTACGGGACAGGGTACAATATGAGCAGTTCTTC
-	TRBJ1-5	TRBV18	-	13	CASSPGRDEPQHF	TGTGCCAGCTCACCGGGCAGGGACGAGCCCCAGCATTTT
TRBD2	TRBJ2-3	TRBV5-1	-	16	CASSELGGARADTQYF	TGCGCCAGCAGCGAACTCGGGGGGGCGAGGGCAGATACGCAGTATTTT
-	TRBJ1-1	TRBV27	-	14	CASSPPDLWTEAFF	TGTGCCAGCAGTCCACCAGATTTATGGACTGAAGCTTTCTTT
-	TRBJ2-7	TRBV7-9	-	14	CASSSLSVAYEQYF	TGTGCCAGCAGCTCATTATCGGTAGCCTACGAGCAGTACTTC
-	TRBJ1-1	TRBV5-1	few	15	CASSLARYGNTEAFF	TGCGCCAGCAGCTTGGCCCGTTACGGGAACACTGAAGCTTTCTTT
-	TRBJ2-4	TRBV18	-	15	CASSSKPWAKNIQYF	TGTGCCAGCTCATCGAAGCCTTGGGCCAAAAACATTCAGTACTTC
-	TRBJ2-2	TRBV5-1	-	15	CASSTGDTNTGELFF	TGCGCCAGCAGCACGGGGGACACGAACACCGGGGAGCTGTTTTTT
-	TRBJ2-1	TRBV11-2	-	14	CASSVAGYYNEQFF	TGTGCCAGCAGCGTGGCGGGGTATTACAATGAGCAGTTCTTC
TRBD1	TRBJ1-1	TRBV23-1	once	15	CASSRLGQAHLEAFF	TGCGCCAGCAGCCGACTTGGACAGGCTCACCTTGAAGCTTTCTTT
-	TRBJ1-5	TRBV20-1	-	10	CSANGKPQHF	TGCAGTGCTAACGGAAAGCCCCAGCATTTT
-	TRBJ1-1	TRBV29-1	-	11	CSVEEYTEAFF	TGCAGCGTTGAAGAGTACACTGAAGCTTTCTTT
-	TRBJ2-7	TRBV7-2	-	13	CASSARFSYEQYF	TGTGCCAGCAGCGCCCGGTTCTCCTACGAGCAGTACTTC
TRBD1	TRBJ2-2	TRBV10-3	-	14	CATWTGGSGGELFF	TGTGCCACTTGGACAGGGGGTAGCGGCGGGGAGCTGTTTTTT
-	TRBJ1-2	TRBV20-1	-	11	CSAKPGHGYTF	TGCAGTGCTAAACCGGGACATGGCTACACCTTC
TRBD2	TRBJ2-5	TRBV4-1	-	16	CASSPRLADPQETQYF	TGCGCCAGCAGCCCGCGACTAGCGGACCCCCAAGAGACCCAGTACTTC
-	TRBJ2-1	TRBV7-8	-	19	CASSSPGRAARNNYNEQFF	TGTGCCAGCAGCTCCCCTGGTCGGGCGGCCCGGAATAACTACAATGAGCAGTTCTTC
TRBD2	TRBJ2-2	TRBV19	-	13	CAIERGASGELFF	TGTGCCATTGAGCGGGGGGCATCCGGGGAGCTGTTTTTT
-	TRBJ2-1	TRBV2	-	12	CASSPEGNEQFF	TGTGCCAGCAGCCCCGAGGGGAATGAGCAGTTCTTC
-	TRBJ1-6	TRBV19	-	14	CASRFGPFNSPLHF	TGTGCCAGTAGATTTGGACCTTTTAATTCACCCCTCCACTTT